Below are 8 T cell receptor beta chains sequenced from a single sample in a study of cytomegalovirus exposure and HLA in healthy donors listed by TCRdb under 2017. Library construction relied on the immunoSEQ multiplex PCR assay. Not all clones reach the TCRdb copy of this immuneACCESS table, which keeps in-frame sequences only. Checked studies attribute under half of the gap to unresolved V genes and leave the rest unexplained. The table for this sample lists 97,000 or so clones; about 95% of them were counted only once. In total, the top ten clones hold 0.89% of the sample. The sequencing sample was made of PBMCs. Receptor source: a woman aged 18-30 years in good health and CMV-seronegative.

The chain has TRBV4-1 and TRBJ1-2; D may be TRBD1 (6 bases). The germline V gene encodes CDR1 MGHRA and CDR2 YSYEKL. CDR3 length: 15 amino acids. V was shortened by 8 bases and J by 1 base, with 17 bases between the two germline ends. CDR3 protein: CASARGSFGNYGYTF. CDR3 DNA sequence: TGCGCCAGCGCTAGGGGGTCATTTGGTAACTATGGCTACACCTTC.

The chain recombines TRBV7-9 with TRBJ1-4, with D maybe TRBD1 (6 bases). This CDR3 is 12 amino acids long. Trimming pared 3 bases from V and 10 bases from J, leaving 9 bases between. Germline V gene data show CDR1 as SEHNR and CDR2 as FQNEAQ (reference sequence). This CDR3 reads CASSFEGVKLFF. CDR3 coding DNA: TGTGCCAGCAGCTTTGAGGGGGTAAAACTGTTTTTT.

This chain links TRBV5-1 with TRBJ2-7, with 7 bases aligning to TRBD1. Germline CDR1 is SGHRS and CDR2 is YFSETQ. The CDR3 loop spans 13 amino acids. Trimming removed 3 bases from V and 7 bases from J; junction bases left unmatched: 7. In DNA form, the CDR3 reads TGCGCCAGCAGCTCGAACAGGGGTTGGGAGCAGTACTTC. Translation gives CASSSNRGWEQYF.

V and J are TRBV5-1 and TRBJ2-1; D is perhaps TRBD2 (6 bases). Looked up from germline, CDR1 is SGHRS and CDR2 is YFSETQ. This CDR3 is 15 amino acids long. The V end was cut by 4 bases, the J end by 5 bases, with 16 bases between. CDR3 protein: CASSQTRRDDNEQFF. CDR3 DNA sequence: TGCGCCAGCAGCCAGACAAGGAGGGATGACAATGAGCAGTTCTTC.

This chain links TRBV2 with TRBJ2-4; 11 bases are shared with TRBD2. The germline gives CDR1 SNHLY, CDR2 FYNNEI. The CDR3 covers 14 residues. J gave up 3 bases and V 9 bases, and 4 bases lay outside the gene matches. For the CDR3, the DNA is TGTGCCAGTAGCGGGGGGGTATTCAAAAACATTCAGTACTTC. Residues: CASSGGVFKNIQYF.

This chain joins TRBV10-3 and TRBJ2-4, with TRBD2 identical over 10 bases. Germline CDR1 is ENHRY and CDR2 is SYGVKD. With 8 bases clipped from V and 7 bases from J, the junction kept 11 bases outside the gene matches. The CDR3 has 15 amino acids. CDR3 amino acids: CAIGSGGAEGNIQYF. The CDR3 DNA sequence: TGTGCCATCGGGAGCGGGGGGGCTGAAGGGAACATTCAGTACTTC.

This clone was seen a single time. In DNA, the CDR3 is TGTGCCAGCAGTAAAGGACAGGGGACAGATACGCAGTATTTT. This codes for CASSKGQGTDTQYF. The V and J genes are TRBV6-1 and TRBJ2-3, with 9 bases fitting TRBD1. Germline values: CDR1 MNHNS, CDR2 SASEGT. V gave up 5 bases and J gave up 3 bases; unmatched junction bases: 3. The CDR3 sequence is 14 residues long.

This chain connects TRBV7-9 to TRBJ2-2; 9 bases fit TRBD1. J gave up 1 base and V 3 bases, and 6 bases lay outside the gene matches. Germline loops: CDR1 SEHNR, CDR2 FQNEAQ (reference sequence). The CDR3 extends over 17 amino acids. This chain's CDR3 is CASSFPGQGRNTGELFF. CDR3 DNA sequence: TGTGCCAGCAGCTTTCCGGGACAGGGTCGGAACACCGGGGAGCTGTTTTTT. Based on the CDR3 plus reference TRBV7-9 and TRBJ2-2, the full variable domain is DTGVSQNPRHKITKRGQNVTFRCDPISEHNRLYWYRQTLGQGPEFLTYFQNEAQLEKSRLLSDRFSAERPKGSFSTLEIQRTEQGDSAMYLCASSFPGQGRNTGELFFGEGSRLTVL.